The present TCR beta chain was sequenced within a study of shared clonotypes between healthy human individuals (TCRdb year 2020). Describing the broader study: Two women and three men aged 18 to 49 years were included in the cohort. Per donor, three plates each were used for CD4 naive and CD4 memory, two for CD8 naive, and one for CD8 memory. Blood TCR repertoires of roughly five healthy adults were deeply sequenced to estimate repertoire size and the extent of clonotype sharing between individuals. Each donor's leukapheresis produced roughly between roughly 0.85 and 9.5 billion PBMCs. To increase sequencing depth and limit assay-specific biases, TCR repertoire library preparation and sequencing were carried out by different laboratories using diverse techniques.

Healthy HIV-negative adults with no recently reported acute infections or vaccinations were included as donors. All donors were Caucasian adults living in Nashville, Tennessee, USA. CD4+ T cells were enriched by magnetic negative selection; naive cells were then positively selected on CD45RA, and the negative fraction formed the memory subset. Blood was collected by leukapheresis, and PBMCs were isolated by Ficoll-Histopaque density gradient centrifugation and then cryopreserved in liquid nitrogen vapor phase. Purity and quantity of every magnetically sorted T cell population were checked by analytical flow cytometry. From each sorted fraction, genomic DNA was isolated and quantified by UV absorbance on a Nanodrop 2000c. In the case of this clone: The specificity of this receptor is unknown. Within one base of it there is no much larger clone, and no base qualities were kept.

Using the deep immunoSEQ assay, TCR CDR3 regions were amplified from genomic DNA by multiplex PCR. Genomic DNA extracted from each cell subset was distributed evenly over all wells of several immunoSEQ 96-well plates, and each plate served as one replicate. For sorted subsets, about 210 ng of genomic DNA, equivalent to roughly 33,000 T cell genomes, went into each replicate PCR. Purified libraries were quantified with a Qubit 3.0 fluorometer, sized on a Bioanalyzer 2100, and re-quantified with the KAPA Library Quantification kit. Every immunoSEQ 96-well plate was sequenced on a separate single-read 150-cycle Illumina NextSeq 550 flow cell. In the authors' own workflow: The immunoSEQ output contained only junctional sequences without quality scores, so filtering could not match that applied to full-length reads. To assign V/J genes and CDR3, sequences were annotated against IMGT germline references using PyIR, a Python wrapper for IgBLAST v1.9. Reads were filtered out if the reads had weak V/J assignments (E-value above 1e-6), no CDR3, stop codons, out-of-frame junctions, or ambiguous translated residues. A V3J clonotype was defined by an identical inferred V gene, J gene, and CDR3 amino acid sequence. Percentage overlap between repertoires was calculated by dividing the number of shared unique clonotypes by the size of the smaller repertoire. Richness of each repertoire was evaluated using RTK rarefaction, the Chao1 estimator, and Recon v2.1 estimates of unobserved clonotypes. OLGA was used to compute generation probabilities for all TCRbeta clonotypes that the gDNA method yielded from a few donors. Here the immuneACCESS table is served through TCRdb, limited to in-frame sequences with V and J called. Missing clones are a known gap in these copies; in checked studies unresolved V genes cover under half, and the rest lacks a known reason. V, J and clone size reflect that table, while D and trimming were determined from the DNA. This sample is represented by about 2.4 million clones; 93% of them were singletons. The top ten clonotypes cover 0.36% of the sample.

Inclusive of the bounding cysteine and phenylalanine, the CDR3 is 15 residues long. The kept DNA is CDR3 alone, 45 bases in frame from the first base. The germline V gene supplies CDR1 SGHTA and CDR2 FQGTGA. Trimming takes 5 bases from V and 2 bases from J, and the germline ends sit 10 bases apart. Here is what the overall study found, with its caveats: Because the study included only a small number of donors, the genetic and exposure-history diversity represented was limited. Sampling was restricted to blood, and TCR repertoires in tissues likely differ from the TCR repertoires found in blood. Estimated clonotype richness was generally larger for naive than for memory subsets. Pairwise subsampling indicated that sequencing depth was expected to affect the degree of clonotype sharing among donors. Clonotypes shared by all four sorted-subset donors showed higher generation probabilities than non-shared clonotypes. Even with the large sequencing depth, rarefaction of the sorted-subset datasets indicated that sequencing was incomplete. About 5% of naive CD4, more than 3% of naive CD8, approximately 2.2% of memory CD4, and more than 0.35% of memory CD8 clonotypes were shared across several donors.

The sequence came from a man between 18 and 29 years old in good health. Some clones in this sample may be carry-over from other donors' samples. This sequence uses TRBV7-3 and TRBJ2-6; a confident D gene designation cannot be given. Material: naive CD4+ T cells from PBMCs. Interpreted using the paper, the cell subset or site label stands for: CD45RA+ positively selected. The CDR3 in this case is CASSGSGTGANVLTF. Read as DNA, the sequence is TGTGCCAGCAGCGGATCAGGTACTGGGGCCAACGTCCTGACTTTC.